This TCR beta chain was profiled in a study of blood T cell repertoires in COVID-19. Study information: Sites in the United States, Italy and Spain provided acute and convalescent COVID-19 samples.

This CDR3 region has 16 residues. V lost 5 bases and J lost 4; bases outside the gene matches: 14. Germline values: CDR1 SGHVS, CDR2 FNYEAQ. The data were produced by immunoSEQ multiplex PCR, yet TCRdb's version contains in-frame clones alone and is incomplete. In the table there are a few hundred thousand clones, approximately 90% of which are singletons. This TCR was sampled from a woman aged 55-69 years who had recovered from COVID-19. The rearrangement joins TRBV7-6 to TRBJ2-7, with 7 positions matching TRBD1. What was sequenced was PBMCs or T cells enriched from blood (not recorded which). The CDR3 loop reads CASSLQPGQSPYEQYF. The CDR3 bases are TGTGCCAGCAGCCTGCAGCCGGGACAGAGCCCATACGAGCAGTACTTC.